This entry describes one TCR beta chain. The clone's antigen remains unknown. Libraries were made using the immunoSEQ multiplex PCR assay. A mixture of 60 forward primers for TCR Vbeta segments and 13 reverse primers for TCR Jbeta segments was used in the multiplex PCR. A multiplex PCR assay on genomic DNA amplified the CDR3 region of rearranged TCR beta genes. The Illumina HiSeq System was used to sequence the amplified TCR beta libraries as 87-base-pair reads. Processing in the source paper ran as follows. In a later analysis, tens of millions of unique TCR beta chains were counted across the approximately 670 repertoires, and around 11 million of these chains were shared by at least two donors. Raw reads were error-corrected and collapsed into unique sequences by a nearest-neighbor algorithm in which closely related sequences were merged to remove PCR and sequencing errors. V, D and J gene segments were assigned by aligning CDR3 sequences to IMGT reference sequences. Each retained sequence needed at least a six-nucleotide match to both a V gene segment and a J gene segment. A rearrangement counted as productive if the CDR3 had no stop codons and remained in frame with V and J, and every other rearrangement counted as non-productive. Following IMGT convention, CDR3 was defined as the stretch from the second conserved V-encoded cysteine up to the conserved J-encoded phenylalanine. The earlier analysis of about 610 of the donors excluded any sequence lacking an unambiguous match to a single V gene segment. In an earlier analysis of some 590 of the donors, V segments were called functional above 56.7% productive rearrangements and were called segregating when the between-donor standard deviation exceeded 5%. A statistical classification framework was built to diagnose cytomegalovirus status from the catalog of TCR beta chain sequences. A later analysis assigned V and J genes by comparing TCR nucleotide sequences with IMGT/GENE-DB human TR gene sequences. The TCRdist pipeline was used in a later analysis to assign CDR3 sequences and most-parsimonious VDJ recombination scenarios. In a later analysis, every TCR beta chain was defined by the combination of its CDR3 amino acid sequence and its V-gene family, and reads without a unique V-gene family were dropped. In a later analysis, approximately 590 highly shared, low-generation-probability nucleotide sequences were removed to address suspected cross-contamination and a sequencing artifact. For each public chain, a later analysis derived a clonal expansion index from normalized ranks of inferred template counts within each repertoire. Generation probabilities in a later analysis came from a VDJ recombination model fitted to out-of-frame rearrangements, and those results were checked against IGoR. In a later analysis, TCR-TCR, TCR-HLA and TCR-CMV co-occurrence was scored with hypergeometric tests, and a repertoire-size bias correction was applied to TCR pairs. A later analysis estimated false discovery rates by permuting HLA or CMV assignments 20 times. In a later analysis, co-occurring TCRs were grouped using DBSCAN, and TCRdist sequence similarity was added for clustering within HLA-allele-positive subsets. For co-occurrence clustering, repertoires with fewer than 30,000 or more than 120,000 public chains were excluded, along with five or six repertoires with anomalous nucleotide sharing. Entries here come from immuneACCESS through TCRdb and include only in-frame sequences with V and J called. Some clones fail to appear in such tables; in the studies checked, an unresolved V gene covers under half of the shortfall, and the cause of the remainder is unknown. V and J calls and clone size follow that table, whereas D and trimming were derived from the DNA. The sample's records list 140,000 to 150,000 clones. Around 1.7% of the sample comes from the top ten.

From a lookup of the germline V gene, CDR1 and CDR2 are SGHRS and YFSETQ. Ends trimmed: V by 3 bases, J by 3 bases; bases unmatched to a gene: 8. The CDR3, from cysteine to phenylalanine, totals 16 residues. Only the CDR3 region is kept as DNA, spanning 48 bases read in frame from base 1. The data were obtained in a study of cytomegalovirus exposure and HLA in healthy donors (dated by TCRdb to about 2017). Concerning the study at large: According to an earlier analysis of 587 of the donors, about 180 million T cells yielded 117 million unique TCR beta sequences and about 280 Gb of sequence data. A separate validation cohort of about 110 different subjects was used in addition to the approximately 640-subject first cohort. The genetic ancestry cluster associated with self-reported Caucasian donors included 80% to 90% of the roughly 360 genotyped donors. Genome-wide SNP genotypes for about 60% of the roughly 700 donors were used in a later genetic analysis, which treated that subset as a discovery cohort. To decide whether each TCR beta V gene segment behaved as functional or pseudogenic, an earlier analysis of approximately 600 of the donors relied on high-throughput TCR beta sequencing. Across some 400 genotyped donors of the cohort, an average of about 240,000 unique TCR beta nucleotide sequences per donor were sequenced, and around 20% of those sequences were non-productive. Around 300 gigabases of sequencing data and some 85 million unique TCR sequences were included in an early release covering about 620 HLA-typed donors. Alongside the repertoire data, information on donor age, sex, ethnicity and CMV serostatus was compiled. A later analysis re-analyzed previously published TCR beta repertoires from hundreds of donors and added high-resolution HLA genotyping to study TCR occurrence patterns. HLA typing covered class I and class II loci at four-digit resolution. Roughly 5 DR-DQ haplotypes were handled as single units for association and clustering, since linkage in the cohort was strong. Using immunosequencing, the study profiled T cell repertoires from approximately 700 subjects and related those repertoires to cytomegalovirus serostatus. The study combined high-throughput TCR immunosequencing, statistical association of individual TCRs with disease status, and machine learning to predict cytomegalovirus infection status. The aim of the study was to test whether cataloging public T cell receptors could identify signatures of past pathogen exposure. Every discovery cohort repertoire had been produced on one sequencing platform. Rather than using new phenotypic data, the later analysis identified candidate immune exposures from TCR beta sequences and from how often those sequences occurred across donors. The number of typed donors differed by locus: about 629-640 for A, B, C, DRB1 and DQB1; approximately 520 for DQA1; around 580 for DPA1; and roughly 450 for DPB1. Overall study outcomes, separate from this receptor: Assigning TCR associations to individual alleles was difficult when HLA alleles, especially DR and DQ, strongly co-occurred. A cluster of highly shared sequence variants was judged likely to represent a technical artifact of the sequencing pipeline. In the study, about 150 TCR beta chains were listed as associated with cytomegalovirus. A later analysis found that TCR association rates varied across HLA loci, with DRB1 alleles showing the most associated TCRs and HLA-C alleles the fewest. Linkage disequilibrium might explain the correlated functional status among segregating V segments, but an unknown experimental factor could not be ruled out. A later analysis associated approximately 17,000 TCR beta sequences with specific HLA alleles at a false discovery rate of 0.05. Because HLA typing was unavailable for some donors at each locus, only the typed subset was used in association tests. Most CMV-associated TCR beta chains appeared to be HLA-restricted in a later analysis, and the HLA associations seemed to be driven largely by CMV exposure. In vitro tests confirmed that a few of the cytomegalovirus-associated TCR beta chains recognize cytomegalovirus antigens. V-gene and J-gene trimming of TCR beta chains was associated with a missense DCLRE1C variant in a later genetic analysis, and the association was replicated in an independent cohort. Across donors, most TCR sequences were observed very rarely, whereas some public TCRs were present in many individuals. In a later analysis, HLA-associated TCR beta chains were found to be more clonally expanded and to have lower generation probabilities than equally common non-associated chains. Only TCR beta chains were sequenced in this cohort, and the absence of alpha or paired-chain data limited detectable features. Because counts were too low, more than 15 rarely observed V segments, including chromosome 9 orphons, were excluded from the earlier analysis of about 500 of the donors. The 87-base-pair reads could not distinguish some IMGT-functional V segments, including TRBV6-2 and TRBV6-3, so those segments were excluded. Sequencing depth was assumed to be roughly uniform across donors in the presence/absence analyses, though that assumption may not hold. The only immune exposure information available for the cohort was CMV serostatus. According to a later genetic analysis, donors in an Asian-associated ancestry cluster had fewer N-insertions in productive TCRs than the approximately 710-donor mean. In an earlier analysis of a few hundred of the donors, most TCR beta V segments were observed in productive rearrangements about 90% or about 30% of the time, broadly matching IMGT annotations. According to a later analysis, parvovirus B19, influenza, CMV and Epstein-Barr virus appeared linked to several top co-occurrence clusters. Cytomegalovirus status was reported to be diagnosed by the classifier with high specificity and sensitivity in both the original and validation cohorts. It was suggested by the authors that the approach could potentially be generalized to other disease states and immunological phenotypes. A further reported finding was that TCR beta sequences accurately predicted the HLA-A and HLA-B alleles for most subjects in the first cohort.

The cohort consisted of 650 to 700 healthy bone marrow donors. All cohort members were sampled while nominally healthy, although unrecorded immune exposures were likely present. The donor was CMV seronegative and belonged to the group of 352 seronegative cohort members. A peripheral blood sample was provided by each donor, and peripheral blood mononuclear cells were used for TCR beta sequencing. The Qiagen DNeasy Blood Extraction Kit was used to extract genomic DNA from the blood cell samples. The specimen sequenced was PBMCs. Recombination connected TRBV5-1 to TRBJ1-1; TRBD1 lines up with 10 middle nucleotides. The TCR originated in a woman between 45 and 60 years old in good health and CMV-seronegative. In nucleotides, the sequence is TGCGCCAGCAGCTGGGGGACAGGGGATGATTACACTGAAGCTTTCTTT. Its protein product is CASSWGTGDDYTEAFF.